This is a list of T cell receptor beta chains from one sample in a study of blood T cells in healthy people across ages. Each CDR3 protein is one row after TCRdb ran MiXCR on the 5' RACE reads. The sample has approximately 690,000 distinct CDR3 sequences, 40% to 45% seen once; the top ten hold approximately 31%. The sequenced material came from blood. The source of these receptors is a man at least 80 years old in good health. Both conserved end residues are part of each CDR3. A row's size may be missing; if present it is once, few, many or a size class.

clone size	J gene	V gene	CDR3 protein
NA	TRBJ2-5	TRBV4-2	CASSQDPGSGGNEQYF
NA	TRBJ1-5	TRBV21-1	CASSKGTGGAYQPQHF
few	TRBJ1-2	TRBV27	CASSLFGQDTLGYTF
few	TRBJ1-1	TRBV4-3	CASSRDTGIRTEAFF
few	TRBJ1-5	TRBV20-1	CSARDHLQPQHF
NA	TRBJ2-1	TRBV6-2/TRBV6-3	CASSPLYTGRAGYNEQFF
NA	TRBJ2-7	TRBV9	CASSGKTGGYEQYF
NA	TRBJ2-6	TRBV18	CASSAGQGARRGANVLTF
NA	TRBJ1-2	TRBV10-3	CAISGGAGSGYTF
many	TRBJ1-4	TRBV5-4	CASSLAGQGSEKLFF
NA	TRBJ2-5	TRBV9	CASSPWSGQETQYF
NA	TRBJ2-3	TRBV20-1	CSAILGLEHTTDTQYF
NA	NA	TRBV5-1	CASSIRTGPYEQYF
many	TRBJ2-7	TRBV9	CASSVGGGGVYEQYF
once	TRBJ2-1	TRBV6-5	CASSRGGTTEEQFF
NA	NA	TRBV3-1	CASSQGLGGTYEQYF
NA	TRBJ2-7	TRBV20-1	CSATPQTSIPSEQYF